The 17 T cell receptor beta chains in this list originate from one sample, sequenced in a study of regulatory T cells in long-lasting Graves disease. Specified time point: newly diagnosed GD, antithyroid drugs for less than 3 months. The TCR library used RNA extracted from PBMCs. According to the study, TCR beta libraries were built with iRepertoire HTBI primers and CDR3-region Arm-PCR. TCRdb called the multiplex PCR reads again in MiXCR, with one record for every CDR3 protein. The table has a few hundred thousand distinct CDR3 sequences, over 15% seen once; the top ten hold approximately 30%. These data were likewise used in another study, on T cells in Graves' hyperthyroidism and ophthalmopathy.

Sequences were derived from peripheral blood mononuclear cells (PBMCs), sampled at new diagnosis, from a patient treated with antithyroid drugs. These receptors all come from a man between 40 and 49 years old with Graves disease.

V gene TRBV4-2 combines with J gene TRBJ2-3, with D possibly TRBD2 on 5 matching bases. The CDR3 contains 14 residues. Trimming cost V 2 bases and J 2 bases, with 8 bases left between them. CDR1 and CDR2 from the germline V gene are LGHNA and YNFKEQ. DNA of the CDR3: TGTGCCAGCAGCCAACTAGCACTCACAGATACGCAGTATTTT. Its translation: CASSQLALTDTQYF.

This clonotype was detected many times. One end of the junction varies from germline; a read error may be responsible. The rearrangement links TRBV5-1 to TRBJ2-1; the match to TRBD1 covers 12 bases. This CDR3 comprises 15 residues. From germline, CDR1 is SGHRS and CDR2 YFSETQ. The CDR3 region is CASSSGTGGSNEQFF. The CDR3 DNA is TGTGCCAGCAGCTCCGGGACAGGGGGCTCGAATGAGCAGTTCTTC.

The V gene is TRBV11-3, the J gene TRBJ2-2, with D maybe TRBD1 (6 bases). V was shortened by 6 bases and J by 4 bases, with 15 bases between the two germline ends. Germline V CDR1 and CDR2: SGHNT, YENEEA. CDR3 length: 15 residues. The CDR3 DNA is TGTGCCAGCAGTTACATGGGGGCCATCACCGGGGAGCTGTTTTTT. As protein: CASSYMGAITGELFF.

This clonotype was observed a few times. The J gene is TRBJ2-5, the V gene TRBV27, with 8 bases identical to TRBD1. This CDR3 comprises 15 residues. The germline V gene encodes CDR1 MNHEY and CDR2 SMNVEV (reference sequence). With 5 bases clipped from V and 3 bases from J, the junction kept 8 bases outside the gene matches. The CDR3 reads CASSPMGQAKETQYF. The DNA for the CDR3 is TGTGCCAGCAGTCCGATGGGACAGGCGAAAGAGACCCAGTACTTC.

This sequence joins TRBV4-1 and TRBJ2-4, with D unclear. Germline V gene sequence: CDR1 MGHRA, CDR2 YSYEKL. The V gene lost 0 bases and the J gene lost 5 bases, with 11 bases spanning the gap. The CDR3 has 15 amino acids. CDR3 bases: TGCGCCAGCAGCCAAGACAGGACGGTAGAAAACATTCAGTACTTC. Translation: CASSQDRTVENIQYF.

This rearrangement joins TRBV24-1 to TRBJ2-3, with D perhaps TRBD1 (6 bases). Trimming removed 9 bases from V and 2 bases from J, with 8 bases in between. The CDR3 is 12 residues long. Per germline, CDR1 KGHDR and CDR2 SFDVKD. The CDR3 loop is CATQGITDTQYF. The CDR3, as DNA: TGTGCCACCCAGGGGATCACAGATACGCAGTATTTT.

This clonotype occurred a few times. This chain links TRBV5-1 with TRBJ2-3, with D unresolved. Trimming left V 0 bases short and J 1 base short, with 9 bases between. Germline values: CDR1 SGHRS, CDR2 YFSETQ. This CDR3 comprises 15 residues. CDR3 nucleotide sequence: TGCGCCAGCAGCTTGGCCGGCCATGGCACAGATACGCAGTATTTT. This encodes CASSLAGHGTDTQYF.

The chain is built from TRBV19 and TRBJ1-4; D not certain. CDR3 length equals 15 residues. CDR1 and CDR2 from the germline V gene are LNHDA and SQIVND (reference sequence). The ends were cut back, 6 bases at V and 0 bases at J, with 11 bases in the middle. The CDR3, as DNA: TGTGCCAGTAGCCTTTGGAGTGCAACTAATGAAAAACTGTTTTTT. This sequence encodes CASSLWSATNEKLFF.

The J gene is TRBJ2-1, the V gene TRBV11-3; 9 positions agree with TRBD2. Near its end, the DNA agrees better with TRBJ2-3, so the J call may be wrong. Germline CDR1 is SGHNT and CDR2 is YENEEA. The CDR3 sequence is 13 residues long. CDR3 loop: CASLAGNTDTQYF. CDR3 bases: TGTGCCAGCCTAGCGGGGAACACAGATACGCAGTATTTT.

This clonotype was recorded at least ten times. This chain connects TRBV28 to TRBJ1-5; D might be TRBD1 (6 bases). Germline V gene lookup returns CDR1 MDHEN and CDR2 SYDVKM. CDR3 size: 16 residues. The V and J ends lost 6 bases and 7 bases respectively, with 22 bases between them. In nucleotides, the CDR3 is TGTGCCAGCAGCGAATCAGGGGTTGGAAATTGGCAGCCCCAGCATTTT. Amino acid sequence: CASSESGVGNWQPQHF.

The chain is built from TRBV5-5 and TRBJ1-4, with D unclear. V was pared by 1 base and J by 6 bases, with 16 bases between. Germline assignment: CDR1 SGHKS and CDR2 YYEKEE (reference sequence). The CDR3 has 16 amino acids. CDR3 sequence (DNA): TGTGCCAGCAGCTTGTCTCCCCTGATTCGGGATGAAAAACTGTTTTTT. Residues: CASSLSPLIRDEKLFF.

At least ten counts were recorded for this clonotype. The chain recombines TRBV6-1 with TRBJ1-1; D is unclear. Germline CDR1 is MNHNS and CDR2 is SASEGT. Between the trimmed V and J ends, which lost 6 bases and 4 bases, there was a span of 9 bases. The CDR3 spans 12 residues. The CDR3 here is CASSGAPTEAFF. The CDR3 DNA reads as TGTGCCAGCAGCGGCGCGCCCACTGAAGCTTTCTTT.

The table lists this clonotype with many counts. The chain uses TRBV6-1 and TRBJ1-5; possibly TRBD1 for D (6 bases). The CDR3 has 18 amino acids. V shed 1 base and J shed 6 bases, with 22 bases lying between them. Germline lookup yields CDR1 MNHNS and CDR2 SASEGT. For the CDR3, the DNA is TGTGCCAGCAGTGAAGGGTCTTTGGGGCAGGGGTCATCTCAGCCCCAGCATTTT. This sequence encodes CASSEGSLGQGSSQPQHF.

This clonotype came up a few times. The chain links TRBV7-8 to TRBJ2-3; no clear D. The CDR3 has 22 amino acids. CDR1 is SGHVS and CDR2 is FQNEAQ in the germline V gene. The V and J ends lost 1 base and 6 bases respectively, with 35 bases between them. CDR3 DNA: TGTGCCAGCAGCTTAGAGCTTCCGGGTCTCTCCCGAGGTGGGGTCATTGTGGATACGCAGTATTTT. Its translation: CASSLELPGLSRGGVIVDTQYF.

For this clonotype: This CDR3 fails to terminate in the conserved phenylalanine or tryptophan, so it likely reflects a read error. The DNA is left out, because the CDR3 cannot be placed on it with certainty; the CDR3 is given as TCRdb lists it. This sequence joins TRBV5-6 and TRBJ1-2. The CDR3 is 9 amino acids long, termini counted. Germline V CDR1 and CDR2: SGHDT, YYEEEE. This chain's CDR3 is CASSLSAPI.

The rearrangement links TRBV28 to TRBJ1-1, with a weak D call TRBD1 (6 bases). Germline V gene lookup returns CDR1 MDHEN and CDR2 SYDVKM. Trimming shortened V by 1 base and J by 5 bases, and 14 bases separated the two germline ends. The CDR3 has 15 residues. CDR3 DNA sequence: TGTGCCAGCAGTTTATATACTCGCACAGGGACTGAAGCTTTCTTT. The encoded protein is CASSLYTRTGTEAFF.

The chain carries TRBV5-1 and TRBJ1-4; 9 positions agree with TRBD1. Germline V lookup: CDR1 SGHRS, CDR2 YFSETQ. V trimming: 6 bases; J trimming: 6 bases; junction bases outside the gene matches: 6. The CDR3 sequence is 14 residues long. The CDR3 DNA reads TGCGCCAGCAATCCGGGACAGGGTCATGAAAAACTGTTTTTT. It yields the protein CASNPGQGHEKLFF.